This T cell receptor beta chain originates from a study of T cell responses to AZD1222 COVID-19 vaccine (dated by TCRdb to 2020 to 2023). For the wider study: Because spike-specific TCR depth and breadth did not differ between the two schedules, AZD1222 recipients who got a second dose at roughly 4 weeks were pooled with those who got a second dose at roughly 12 weeks. A total of 233 trial participants underwent TCR sequencing, of whom some 210 received two doses of AZD1222 and 26 received two doses of the MenACWY control vaccine. Trial participants were enrolled into age subgroups of 18-55, 56-69 and 70-plus years, which contained 148, 28 and 57 TCR-sequenced participants, respectively. What the authors observed across the whole study: Because no day 14 peak-response samples were available, the repertoires could be characterized only after the peak T cell response. Epitopes outside the regions mutated in the B.1.351 and B.1.1.7 variants were reportedly recognized by nearly half of the unique spike-specific TCRs. The 56-69-year group was small, and its depth increase did not reach significance, likely because of low power. Conclusions about previously exposed vaccinees were limited because only six or seven AZD1222 recipients were SARS-CoV-2 seropositive at baseline. Vaccine-associated CD4 TCRs spanned the whole spike protein, with dominant responses in regions 160-218 and 743-854. Spike-specific TCR breadth and depth rose significantly after two AZD1222 doses compared with day 0 and with MenACWY recipients. Participants were mostly white British, with more females than males. The authors suggested clonal diversity may have been underestimated.

The CDR3 regions of human TCRbeta chains were subjected to immunosequencing. The paper's processing steps were these. TCRs in the repertoires were compared against a reference library of SARS-CoV-2-specific TCRs that had been generated with the MIRA antigen-specificity platform. Breadth meant the fraction of unique TCRs that were SARS-CoV-2-associated, whereas depth meant the fraction of total T cells that were SARS-CoV-2-associated. Each spike-specific TCR was assigned to its reactive spike region and to a CD4 or CD8 class using the MIRA data. Log10-transformed breadth and depth values were compared by one-way ANOVA with Sidak's multiple comparisons tests. This is the immuneACCESS table as TCRdb keeps it, with only in-frame sequences that have V and J called. A part of the clones is gone; compared with another copy, unresolved V genes explain less than half, and the rest is unexplained. D and trimming come from the DNA, and the V and J calls and clone size come from that table. The sample records 80,000 to 90,000 clones, roughly 94% of which are singletons. The top ten hold 5% to 5.5% of the sample.

In the paper's terms, the time point label means: baseline before first vaccination. The vaccinee samples were drawn from two UK trials, COV001 and COV002, one of which was a single-blind randomized controlled phase 2/3 trial testing AZD1222 (ChAdOx1 nCoV-19) in healthy adults. For TCRbeta chain sequencing, PBMC samples from trial participants were taken at day 0 and at day 28 after the second dose. Worth noting for this clone: Its recognized antigen is unknown. No quality values exist for individual bases; no much larger clone is one base distant.

For CDR1 and CDR2, the germline V gene (reference sequence) lists GTSNPN and SVGIG. CDR3 length: 14 amino acids, cysteine to phenylalanine. Of all the DNA, just the CDR3 is kept, 42 bases in frame from base 1. Trimming removed 3 bases from V and 0 bases from J, leaving 11 bases between the germline ends. The sample was peripheral blood, taken on day 0 of AZD1222 vaccination. The sequence was obtained from an adult in good health. Recombination connected TRBV30 to TRBJ1-1; a confident D gene designation cannot be given. The CDR3: CAWSLTTLNTEAFF. The DNA reads TGTGCCTGGAGCCTTACCACTTTGAACACTGAAGCTTTCTTT. Reference TRBV30 and TRBJ1-1 proteins supply the regions before and after the CDR3; the full variable domain is: SQTIHQWPATLVQPVGSPLSLECTVEGTSNPNLYWYRQAAGRGLQLLFYSVGIGQISSEVPQNLSASRPQDRQFILSSKKLLLSDSGFYLCAWSLTTLNTEAFFGQGTRLTVV.